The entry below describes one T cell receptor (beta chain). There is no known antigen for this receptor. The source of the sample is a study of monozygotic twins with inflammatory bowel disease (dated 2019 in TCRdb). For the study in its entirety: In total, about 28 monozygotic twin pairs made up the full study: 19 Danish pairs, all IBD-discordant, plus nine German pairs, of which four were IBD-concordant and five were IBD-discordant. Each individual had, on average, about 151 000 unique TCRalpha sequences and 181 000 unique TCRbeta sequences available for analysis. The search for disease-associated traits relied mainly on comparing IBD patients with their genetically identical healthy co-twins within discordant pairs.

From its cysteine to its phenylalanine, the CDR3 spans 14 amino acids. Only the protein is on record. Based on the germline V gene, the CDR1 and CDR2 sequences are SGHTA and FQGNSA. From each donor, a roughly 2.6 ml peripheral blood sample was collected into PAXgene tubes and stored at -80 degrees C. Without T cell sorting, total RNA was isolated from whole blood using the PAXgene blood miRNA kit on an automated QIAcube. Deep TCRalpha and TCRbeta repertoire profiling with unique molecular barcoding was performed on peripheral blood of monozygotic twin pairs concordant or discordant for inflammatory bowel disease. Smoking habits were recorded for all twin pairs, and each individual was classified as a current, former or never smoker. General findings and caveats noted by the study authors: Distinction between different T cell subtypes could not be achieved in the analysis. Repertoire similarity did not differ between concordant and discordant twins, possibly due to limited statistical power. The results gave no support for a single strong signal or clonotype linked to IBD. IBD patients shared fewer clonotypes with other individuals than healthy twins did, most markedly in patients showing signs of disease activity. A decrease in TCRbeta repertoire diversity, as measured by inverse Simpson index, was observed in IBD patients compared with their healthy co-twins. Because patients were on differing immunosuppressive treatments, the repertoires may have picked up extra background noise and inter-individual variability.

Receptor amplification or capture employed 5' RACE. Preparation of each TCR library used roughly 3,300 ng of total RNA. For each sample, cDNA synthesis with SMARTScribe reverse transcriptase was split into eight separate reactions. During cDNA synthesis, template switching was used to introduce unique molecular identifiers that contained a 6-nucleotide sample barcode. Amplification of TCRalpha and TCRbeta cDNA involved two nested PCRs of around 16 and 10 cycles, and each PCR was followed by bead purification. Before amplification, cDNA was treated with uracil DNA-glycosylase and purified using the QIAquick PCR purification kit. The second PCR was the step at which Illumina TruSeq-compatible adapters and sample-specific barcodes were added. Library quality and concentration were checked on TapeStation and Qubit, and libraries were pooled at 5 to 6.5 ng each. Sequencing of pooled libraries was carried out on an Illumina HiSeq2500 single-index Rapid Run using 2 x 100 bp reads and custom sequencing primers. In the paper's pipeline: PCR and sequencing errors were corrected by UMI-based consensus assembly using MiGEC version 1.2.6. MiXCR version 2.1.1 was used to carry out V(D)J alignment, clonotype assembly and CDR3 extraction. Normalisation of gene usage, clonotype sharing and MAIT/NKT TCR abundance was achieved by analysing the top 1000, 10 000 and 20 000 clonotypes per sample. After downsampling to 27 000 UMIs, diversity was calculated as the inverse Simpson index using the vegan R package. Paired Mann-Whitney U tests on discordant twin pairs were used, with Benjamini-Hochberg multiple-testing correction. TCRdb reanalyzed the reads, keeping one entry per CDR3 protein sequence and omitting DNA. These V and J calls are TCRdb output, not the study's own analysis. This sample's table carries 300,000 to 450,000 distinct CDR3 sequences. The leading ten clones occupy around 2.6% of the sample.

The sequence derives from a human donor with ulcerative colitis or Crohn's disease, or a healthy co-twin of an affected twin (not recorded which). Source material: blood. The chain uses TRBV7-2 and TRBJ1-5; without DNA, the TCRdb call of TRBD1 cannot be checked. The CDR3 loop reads CASSLDRTHQPQHF.